The 15 T cell receptor beta chains in this list originate from one sample, sequenced in a study of T cell responses to AZD1222 COVID-19 vaccine. The data were produced by immunoSEQ multiplex PCR, yet TCRdb's version contains in-frame clones alone and is incomplete. The sample includes approximately 170,000 clones, approximately 94% of them seen just once. The sample was peripheral blood, taken 28 days after the second AZD1222 dose. The source is an adult who received the AZD1222 COVID-19 vaccine.

This chain links TRBV11-3 with TRBJ1-1; 7 bases map to TRBD1. The ends lost 5 bases at V and 3 bases at J; junction bases unmatched: 9. CDR3 length: 15 amino acids. In germline, CDR1 is SGHNT, CDR2 YENEEA. CDR3 nucleotide sequence: TGTGCCAGCAGCGCGAGACAGGGAGCGGACACTGAAGCTTTCTTT. This codes for CASSARQGADTEAFF.

The V call is TRBV7-9, the J call TRBJ1-1; D remains ambiguous. Germline V gene data show CDR1 as SEHNR and CDR2 as FQNEAQ (reference sequence). The CDR3 is 13 residues long. Trimming removed 4 bases at V and 13 bases at J, with 19 bases between. For the CDR3, the DNA is TGTGCCAGCAGCTCACAAGCCGTAACAGTTGATTTCTTT. It specifies CASSSQAVTVDFF.

This clone was seen only once. The V and J genes are TRBV5-1 and TRBJ2-6; a possible D gene is TRBD1 (6 bases). From germline, CDR1 is SGHRS and CDR2 YFSETQ. The CDR3 length is 17 residues. V was pared by 5 bases and J by 1 base, with 16 bases between. CDR3 in amino acids: CASRPQGTPSGANVLTF. The CDR3 DNA reads TGCGCCAGCAGACCACAGGGAACTCCTTCTGGGGCCAACGTCCTGACTTTC.

V gene TRBV27 combines with J gene TRBJ2-1; 9 nucleotides match TRBD1. The CDR3 consists of 17 residues. Germline V gives CDR1 MNHEY, CDR2 SMNVEV (reference sequence). V gave up 8 bases and J gave up 2 bases; unmatched junction bases: 13. CDR3 sequence (DNA): TGTGCCAGCCGAGTTTTGGCCGGGGACAGGGCCTACAATGAGCAGTTCTTC. Its translation: CASRVLAGDRAYNEQFF.

This chain links TRBV14 with TRBJ2-1; D unresolved. In germline, CDR1 is SGHDN, CDR2 FVKESK. CDR3 length equals 13 residues. Trimming stripped 2 bases from V and 12 bases from J, with 14 bases between. For the CDR3, the DNA is TGTGCCAGCAGCCAACTGACGCTCGGGTGGCAGTTCTTC. Its protein product is CASSQLTLGWQFF.

The rearrangement uses TRBV2 and TRBJ2-1; D perhaps matches TRBD1 (6 bases). The CDR3 contains 13 residues. Per the germline V gene, CDR1 is SNHLY and CDR2 is FYNNEI. V lost 4 bases and J lost 8, with 12 bases in between. As DNA, the CDR3 is TGTGCCAGCAGTGGATGGGGGCCCGATGAGCAGTTCTTC. Translating gives CASSGWGPDEQFF.

Regarding this clone: At the DNA level, this CDR3 is encoded by other sequences in the same sample as well. The V and J genes are TRBV3-1 (or the pseudogene TRBV3-2) and TRBJ1-5; D is undetermined. CDR1 is LGHDT and CDR2 is YNNKEL in the germline V gene (reference sequence). Trimming stripped 0 bases from V and 2 bases from J, with 8 bases between. There are 15 residues in the CDR3. CDR3 in DNA: TGTGCCAGCAGCCAAGATCTCCGCGGCAATCAGCCCCAGCATTTT. This sequence encodes CASSQDLRGNQPQHF.

The genes are TRBV15 and TRBJ1-4, with D tentatively TRBD1 (5 bases). CDR3 length equals 16 residues. V was trimmed by 3 bases and J by 0 bases, leaving 11 bases between them. Germline loops: CDR1 LNHNV, CDR2 YYDKDF (reference sequence). The CDR3, as DNA: TGTGCCACCAGCAGGGGGACGGCCGCAACTAATGAAAAACTGTTTTTT. It yields the protein CATSRGTAATNEKLFF. The whole variable domain, remainder taken from reference TRBV15 and TRBJ1-4, is DAMVIQNPRYQVTQFGKPVTLSCSQTLNHNVMYWYQQKSSQAPKLLFHYYDKDFNNEADTPDNFQSRRPNTSFCFLDIRSPGLGDTAMYLCATSRGTAATNEKLFFGSGTQLSVL.

The chain employs TRBV7-9 and TRBJ1-1, with D unresolved. Germline CDR1 is SEHNR and CDR2 is FQNEAQ (reference sequence). The CDR3 length is 11 residues. V was trimmed by 5 bases and J by 3 bases, leaving 4 bases between them. This CDR3 reads CASSQDTEAFF. The CDR3 nucleotides are TGTGCCAGCAGCCAAGACACTGAAGCTTTCTTT.

J is TRBJ2-1 and V is TRBV3-1 (or the pseudogene TRBV3-2), with 11 bases identical to TRBD2. The CDR3 runs to 16 residues. From germline, CDR1 is LGHDT and CDR2 YNNKEL (reference sequence). V shed 4 bases, J shed 4 bases, and the junction held 6 bases outside the gene matches. In nucleotides, the CDR3 is TGTGCCAGCAGCCCTCTAGCGGGAGGAAATTACAATGAGCAGTTCTTC. This codes for CASSPLAGGNYNEQFF.

V is TRBV7-2 and J is TRBJ1-1; D not certain. CDR1 and CDR2 from the germline V gene are SGHTA and FQGNSA. There are 15 residues in the CDR3. V dropped 1 base and J dropped 0 bases, with 9 bases sitting between them. The CDR3 region has the DNA TGTGCCAGCAGCTTAGTGAGCAATATGAACACTGAAGCTTTCTTT. It translates to CASSLVSNMNTEAFF. Full variable domain (missing parts from reference TRBV7-2 and TRBJ1-1): GAGVSQSPSNKVTEKGKDVELRCDPISGHTALYWYRQSLGQGLEFLIYFQGNSAPDKSGLPSDRFSAERTGGSVSTLTIQRTQQEDSAVYLCASSLVSNMNTEAFFGQGTRLTVV.

The chain is built from TRBV6-1 and TRBJ2-1, with 14 bases lining up with TRBD2. V shed 3 bases and J 7 bases; nucleotides not matched to a gene: 5. The CDR3 runs to 16 residues. CDR1 is MNHNS, CDR2 SASEGT, per germline. The CDR3 region is CASSDPGTSGRNEQFF. DNA for the CDR3: TGTGCCAGCAGTGACCCCGGGACTAGCGGGAGAAATGAGCAGTTCTTC.

This clone was counted a few times. The chain joins TRBV3-1 (or the pseudogene TRBV3-2) to TRBJ2-2; 10 nucleotides line up with TRBD2. V shed 5 bases and J 7 bases; nucleotides not matched to a gene: 13. The CDR3 covers 17 residues. The germline CDR1 and CDR2 sequences are LGHDT and YNNKEL (reference sequence). The CDR3 nucleotides are TGTGCCAGCAGCGGCAGCGGGAGGGCCAGTGATCACGGGGAGCTGTTTTTT. It is translated as CASSGSGRASDHGELFF.

This clone was counted only a few times. This chain links TRBV14 with TRBJ2-7; 11 bases agree with TRBD2. Losses at the gene ends were 6 bases for V and 2 bases for J; bases not matched to a gene: 6. Germline-derived CDR1 and CDR2 are SGHDN and FVKESK. The CDR3 consists of 15 residues. CDR3 sequence: CASRESSGRAYEQYF. The CDR3 DNA follows: TGTGCCAGCAGAGAAAGTAGCGGGAGGGCCTACGAGCAGTACTTC.

The genes are TRBV10-3 and TRBJ1-2; 7 bases agree with TRBD1. Per the germline V gene, CDR1 is ENHRY and CDR2 is SYGVKD. There are 14 residues in the CDR3. The junction had 9 bases not matched to a gene; V was cut back by 11 bases and J by 0 bases. CDR3 loop: CASQRQGTNYGYTF. The CDR3 DNA follows: TGTGCCTCACAGCGACAGGGAACTAACTATGGCTACACCTTC.